This entry is about one T cell receptor beta chain. The antigen remains unidentified. This entry belongs to a study of T cell responses to AZD1222 COVID-19 vaccine. Study context: Investigators merged groups given second doses at roughly 4 or roughly 12 weeks.

Findings and caveats of the study: Females outnumbered males among donors, who were mostly white British; clonal diversity was possibly underestimated. Scientists sampled the repertoires only once the peak T cell response had passed.

The J segment lost 7 bases and the V segment lost 7 bases, leaving 6 bases of the junction unmatched. The germline V gene has CDR1 MDHEN and CDR2 SYDVKM. This CDR3 is built from 13 residues. Sequenced by immunoSEQ multiplex PCR; TCRdb stores in-frame clones only, minus some. The sample holds some 120,000 clones, 90% seen once. This receptor was taken from an adult in good health. J is TRBJ1-5 and V is TRBV28; TRBD1 matches 8 bases. This material consisted of peripheral blood, taken on day 0 of AZD1222 vaccination. The CDR3 bases are TGTGCCAGCATCCTCCAGGGGGCCCAGCCCCAGCATTTT. Protein product: CASILQGAQPQHF.